The 29 T cell receptor beta chains reported below all come from one sample, sequenced in a study of OX40 agonist ivuxolimab in advanced cancers. Measured with immunoSEQ multiplex PCR; TCRdb has only the in-frame clones, and not every one. Altogether roughly 90,000 clones are present, approximately 91% being singletons, with the ten largest covering around 0.71%. Here the sequenced sample was CD4+ or CD8+ T cells sorted from blood, taken in a trial of the OX40 agonist ivuxolimab. The receptor set was obtained from an adult with an advanced solid tumor such as melanoma, head and neck, liver or kidney cancer.

This rearrangement joins TRBV7-9 to TRBJ2-5; possibly TRBD1 for D (6 bases). The CDR3 totals 15 residues. V shed 0 bases and J shed 5 bases, with 13 bases lying between them. Looked up from germline, CDR1 is SEHNR and CDR2 is FQNEAQ (reference sequence). The CDR3 region has the DNA TGTGCCAGCAGCTTAGCGGCACGAGGACAGGAGACCCAGTACTTC. Translating it yields CASSLAARGQETQYF.

This clone was detected only a few times. V and J are TRBV29-1 and TRBJ1-1; D possibly corresponds to TRBD1 (5 bases). CDR1 and CDR2 from the germline V gene are SQVTM and ANQGSEA. Trimming left V 3 bases short and J 7 bases short, with 6 bases between. CDR3 length: 10 amino acids. The CDR3 nucleotides are TGCAGCGTTGACAGGGTTGAAGCTTTCTTT. Encoded protein: CSVDRVEAFF.

The rearrangement links TRBV6-5 to TRBJ1-1; 7 bases align to TRBD1. Germline V gene sequence: CDR1 MNHEY, CDR2 SVGAGI. The CDR3 is made up of 14 amino acids. J was trimmed by 8 bases and V by 2 bases; bases with no gene match: 8. CDR3 residues: CASSYRGPSFEAFF. Here the CDR3 DNA reads TGTGCCAGCAGTTACAGGGGGCCAAGTTTCGAAGCTTTCTTT.

J is TRBJ1-2 and V is TRBV28; D is possibly TRBD1 (6 bases). Germline V gives CDR1 MDHEN, CDR2 SYDVKM. The ends were cut back, 6 bases at V and 5 bases at J, with 16 bases in the middle. The CDR3 contains 14 residues. CDR3 loop: CASRLTGYGYGYTF. DNA for the CDR3: TGTGCCAGCAGACTTACAGGGTATGGGTATGGCTACACCTTC.

The chain is built from TRBV27 and TRBJ2-1, with D tentatively TRBD1 (5 bases). Trimming stripped 3 bases from V and 4 bases from J, with 10 bases between. CDR1 MNHEY and CDR2 SMNVEV come from the germline V gene (reference sequence). The CDR3 runs 14 residues. The DNA of the CDR3 is TGTGCCAGCAGTTTGAGACAGTTATACAATGAGCAGTTCTTC. Residues: CASSLRQLYNEQFF.

V usage is TRBV30 and J usage is TRBJ2-2; perhaps D is TRBD1 or TRBD2 (6 bases each). This CDR3 is built from 14 residues. V gave up 4 bases and J gave up 3 bases, with 12 bases separating them. The germline V gene encodes CDR1 GTSNPN and CDR2 SVGIG (reference sequence). DNA for the CDR3: TGTGCCTGGAACCGGGGGCTGGACACCGGGGAGCTGTTTTTT. Translating gives CAWNRGLDTGELFF.

This chain joins TRBV7-2 and TRBJ1-4; D remains unclear. The CDR3 spans 15 residues. Trimming removed 5 bases from V and 1 base from J, with 11 bases in between. CDR1 and CDR2 from the germline V gene are SGHTA and FQGNSA. CDR3 amino acids: CASSTNSVTNEKLFF. CDR3 nucleotides: TGTGCCAGCAGCACTAATTCGGTAACTAATGAAAAACTGTTTTTT.

The chain links TRBV21-1 to TRBJ2-7; no check of the table's D call, TRBD1, against the DNA was made. TRBV21-1 is deemed a pseudogene. The CDR3 has 14 amino acids. The CDR3 region is CASSKTGTVYEQYF. In nucleotides, the CDR3 is TGTGCCAGCAGCAAAACCGGGACAGTCTACGAGCAGTACTTC.

This clone was observed a single time. The chain employs TRBV28 and TRBJ2-2; unclear D gene. This CDR3 comprises 12 residues. Looked up from germline, CDR1 is MDHEN and CDR2 is SYDVKM. Trimming removed 3 bases at V and 8 bases at J, with 7 bases between. CDR3 bases: TGTGCCAGCAGTTTGTACGGTGGGGAGCTGTTTTTT. Its translation is CASSLYGGELFF.

The V call is TRBV7-2, the J call TRBJ2-5; a weak D match, TRBD2 (6 bases). Germline assignment: CDR1 SGHTA and CDR2 FQGNSA. V lost 2 bases and J lost 6, with 22 bases in between. There are 17 residues in the CDR3. CDR3 nucleotide sequence: TGTGCCAGCAGCTTAAGGAGCCGGGAAGCGGGCGAGAAGACCCAGTACTTC. Protein sequence: CASSLRSREAGEKTQYF.

V gene TRBV10-3 combines with J gene TRBJ2-7; TRBD2 matches at 7 bases. Per the germline V gene, CDR1 is ENHRY and CDR2 is SYGVKD. The CDR3 extends over 12 amino acids. The junction had 3 bases not matched to a gene; V was cut back by 10 bases and J by 0 bases. CDR3 nucleotides: TGTGCCACCGGCGGGGGCTCCTACGAGCAGTACTTC. Protein sequence: CATGGGSYEQYF.

This chain's CDR3 is CASDGLAGVSEQYF. DNA for the CDR3: TGTGCCAGCGACGGACTAGCGGGAGTCAGCGAGCAGTACTTC. V usage is TRBV28 and J usage is TRBJ2-7, with 13 bases lining up with TRBD2. Per the germline V gene, CDR1 is MDHEN and CDR2 is SYDVKM. This CDR3 has 14 amino acids. V shed 8 bases, J shed 6 bases, and the junction held 7 bases outside the gene matches.

This rearrangement joins TRBV5-1 to TRBJ1-4; D uncertain. From germline, CDR1 is SGHRS and CDR2 YFSETQ. Trimming pared 2 bases from V and 7 bases from J, leaving 9 bases between. The CDR3 is 13 residues long. The CDR3 DNA follows: TGCGCCAGCAGCTTCTCGGAAGGTGAAAAACTGTTTTTT. The encoded protein is CASSFSEGEKLFF.

This clone has a single count. V and J are TRBV2 and TRBJ1-1; D unresolved. Per germline, CDR1 SNHLY and CDR2 FYNNEI. The CDR3 sequence is 13 residues long. With 7 bases removed from V and 5 bases from J, the gap between germline ends came to 14 bases. The CDR3 loop reads CASTENYQTEAFF. The CDR3 coding sequence is TGTGCCAGCACCGAAAACTACCAGACTGAAGCTTTCTTT.

This chain links TRBV7-2 with TRBJ1-2; D is ambiguous. Trimming pared 1 base from V and 2 bases from J, leaving 17 bases between. The CDR3 has 17 amino acids. From germline, CDR1 is SGHTA and CDR2 FQGNSA. CDR3 loop: CASSLVAGEIGNYGYTF. The DNA of the CDR3 is TGTGCCAGCAGCTTAGTAGCTGGCGAAATAGGAAACTATGGCTACACCTTC.

V gene TRBV5-4 combines with J gene TRBJ1-4, with D hard to call. This CDR3 contains 13 residues. Looked up from germline, CDR1 is SGHNT and CDR2 is YYREEE (reference sequence). V was pared by 2 bases and J by 8 bases, with 10 bases between. The CDR3 DNA is TGTGCCAGCAGCTTTGGGAGAAAAGAAAAACTGTTTTTT. Its protein is CASSFGRKEKLFF.

The chain has TRBV6-5 and TRBJ1-1, with D possibly being TRBD1 (5 bases). Looked up from germline, CDR1 is MNHEY and CDR2 is SVGAGI. V was trimmed by 2 bases and J by 11 bases, leaving 15 bases between them. The CDR3 runs to 13 residues. Here the CDR3 reads CASSYGGARNAFF. CDR3 sequence (DNA): TGTGCCAGCAGTTACGGCGGGGCGAGGAACGCTTTCTTT.

This clone was counted once. V and J are TRBV6-4 and TRBJ2-1; 7 bases agree with TRBD2. The CDR3 sequence is 15 residues long. V lost 7 bases to trimming and J lost 8 bases; unmatched junction nucleotides: 14. Per germline, CDR1 MRHNA and CDR2 SNTAGT. CDR3 DNA sequence: TGTGCCAGCATCACCCGGGGGGAGGGCCGCGATGAGCAGTTCTTC. Protein: CASITRGEGRDEQFF.

DNA for the CDR3: TGTGCCAGCAGCCGGGGACGGGTCCCCACAGATACGCAGTATTTT. The encoded protein is CASSRGRVPTDTQYF. V and J are TRBV11-3 and TRBJ2-3, with D possibly called TRBD1 or TRBD2 (5 bases each). The germline CDR1 and CDR2 sequences are SGHNT and YENEEA. The CDR3 spans 15 residues. V was trimmed by 5 bases and J by 2 bases, leaving 14 bases between them.

The chain combines TRBV2 with TRBJ2-2; perhaps TRBD2 as D (5 bases). V lost 4 bases to trimming and J lost 7 bases, with 10 bases between them. Germline-derived CDR1 and CDR2 are SNHLY and FYNNEI. This CDR3 has 13 residues. CDR3 DNA: TGTGCCAGCAGTGGTGGACTGAGCGGGGAGCTGTTTTTT. It is translated as CASSGGLSGELFF.

The chain employs TRBV4-3 and TRBJ1-3, with 7 positions matching TRBD1. The CDR3 sequence is 16 residues long. Looked up from germline, CDR1 is LGHNA and CDR2 is YSLEER. The ends lost 4 bases at V and 5 bases at J; junction bases unmatched: 11. The CDR3 DNA reads as TGCGCCAGCAGCCCCGACCGACAGGGATGGAGAAACACCATATATTTT. Its translation is CASSPDRQGWRNTIYF.

The CDR3 coding sequence is TGCAGCGTTGAATTCACGGGACAGAACACTGAAGCTTTCTTT. Its translation: CSVEFTGQNTEAFF. The chain is built from TRBV29-1 and TRBJ1-1; tentative D call: TRBD1 (6 bases). CDR3 length equals 14 residues. Trimming left V 2 bases short and J 1 base short, with 11 bases between. Per germline, CDR1 SQVTM and CDR2 ANQGSEA.

This rearrangement joins TRBV18 to TRBJ2-5; D might be TRBD2 (6 bases). The V end lost 4 bases, the J end lost 7 bases, and 22 bases lay between the germline ends. From germline, CDR1 is KGHSH and CDR2 LQKENI. This CDR3 contains 16 residues. CDR3 residues: CASSHSSPSAGRTQYF. The CDR3 DNA sequence: TGTGCCAGCTCACATTCCAGCCCGTCGGCGGGGAGGACCCAGTACTTC.

This clone was seen only once. The chain employs TRBV18 and TRBJ1-1, with 12 bases that match TRBD1. CDR3 length: 18 amino acids. The V gene's germline CDR1 is KGHSH and CDR2 LQKENI. The trim removed 4 bases at V and 2 bases at J, leaving 11 bases unmatched. The CDR3 spells CASSLRNRDRGLNTEAFF. The CDR3 region has the DNA TGTGCCAGCTCACTTCGGAATCGGGACAGGGGGCTTAACACTGAAGCTTTCTTT. The complete variable domain, with remaining parts taken from reference TRBV18 and TRBJ1-1, reads NAGVMQNPRHLVRRRGQEARLRCSPMKGHSHVYWYRQLPEEGLKFMVYLQKENIIDESGMPKERFSAEFPKEGPSILRIQQVVRGDSAAYFCASSLRNRDRGLNTEAFFGQGTRLTVV.

This clone was counted between two and nine times. The gene calls are TRBV27 and TRBJ2-2, with D perhaps TRBD1 (6 bases). From germline, CDR1 is MNHEY and CDR2 SMNVEV (reference sequence). The CDR3 loop spans 15 amino acids. Trimming cost V 8 bases and J 6 bases, with 19 bases left between them. The CDR3 loop is CASSNLYREAGELFF. CDR3 sequence (DNA): TGTGCCAGCTCCAACCTTTACAGGGAAGCCGGGGAGCTGTTTTTT.

Note on this clone: Other DNA variants within this sample encode the same CDR3. The rearrangement uses TRBV30 and TRBJ1-5, with D possibly matching TRBD1 (5 bases). CDR1 is GTSNPN, CDR2 SVGIG, per germline (reference sequence). This CDR3 comprises 15 residues. V was clipped by 0 bases and J by 0 bases, with 9 bases between them. The CDR3 protein is CAWSVRGVSNQPQHF. The CDR3 DNA sequence: TGTGCCTGGAGTGTACGAGGGGTTAGCAATCAGCCCCAGCATTTT.

V usage is TRBV4-3 and J usage is TRBJ2-2; TRBD2 is a possible D gene (6 bases). The CDR3 has 17 amino acids. Germline values: CDR1 LGHNA, CDR2 YSLEER. With 0 bases removed from V and 8 bases from J, the gap between germline ends came to 19 bases. The CDR3 region is CASSQDGAAGSPGELFF. In nucleotides, the CDR3 is TGCGCCAGCAGCCAAGACGGAGCGGCGGGATCCCCTGGGGAGCTGTTTTTT.

J is TRBJ1-5 and V is TRBV28, with TRBD1 as a possible D gene (5 bases). Trimming left V 8 bases short and J 6 bases short, with 11 bases between. The CDR3 sequence is 12 residues long. The germline CDR1 and CDR2 sequences are MDHEN and SYDVKM. The DNA of the CDR3 is TGTGCCAGCGCCTGGGGGGGTCAGCCCCAGCATTTT. It encodes CASAWGGQPQHF.

The chain recombines TRBV4-3 with TRBJ2-6, with 7 bases lining up with TRBD1. The CDR3 is 18 amino acids. The V gene end was trimmed by 4 bases and the J gene end by 1 base; junction bases not matched to a gene: 10. CDR1 is LGHNA and CDR2 is YSLEER in the germline V gene. The CDR3 loop reads CASSPIGGFFSGANVLTF. Here the CDR3 DNA reads TGCGCCAGCAGCCCAATAGGGGGCTTTTTTTCTGGGGCCAACGTCCTGACTTTC.